Following are 16 T cell receptor beta chains from one sample sequenced in a study of blood T cell repertoires in COVID-19. TCRdb keeps only in-frame clones here, not all; method: immunoSEQ multiplex PCR. The sample lists some 120,000 clones; over 85% were seen once. The source material was peripheral blood. All receptors come from a man aged 60 to 69 with COVID-19, enrolled during active disease.

V is TRBV5-1 and J is TRBJ2-7; D uncertain. Trimming took 0 bases from V and 5 from J, leaving 12 bases between them. The CDR3 is made up of 14 amino acids. Germline assignment: CDR1 SGHRS and CDR2 YFSETQ. The CDR3 coding sequence is TGCGCCAGCAGCTTGGCTCCTGAGAAAAACGAGCAGTACTTC. The encoded protein is CASSLAPEKNEQYF.

The chain employs TRBV24-1 and TRBJ2-1; tentative D call: TRBD2 (6 bases). The CDR3 has 13 residues. The V gene lost 3 bases and the J gene lost 8 bases, with 10 bases spanning the gap. The germline gives CDR1 KGHDR, CDR2 SFDVKD. The CDR3 nucleotides read TGTGCCACCAGTGATGGGGACTTTTATGAGCAGTTCTTC. It specifies CATSDGDFYEQFF.

The chain links TRBV6-5 to TRBJ2-1, with a tentative D call TRBD1 (6 bases). The germline V gene has CDR1 MNHEY and CDR2 SVGAGI. The CDR3 runs 15 residues. The V gene lost 0 bases and the J gene lost 2 bases, with 8 bases spanning the gap. CDR3 amino acids: CASSYSTGPYNEQFF. DNA for the CDR3: TGTGCCAGCAGTTACTCGACAGGACCCTACAATGAGCAGTTCTTC.

The chain carries TRBV29-1 and TRBJ2-7; 10 positions agree with TRBD2. The CDR3 is made up of 13 amino acids. Per the germline V gene, CDR1 is SQVTM and CDR2 is ANQGSEA. V dropped 6 bases and J dropped 2; count of bases not matched to a gene: 4. The CDR3 protein is CSVTGLAAYEQYF. Written as DNA, the CDR3 is TGCAGCGTGACCGGACTAGCGGCCTACGAGCAGTACTTC.

The chain employs TRBV14 and TRBJ1-1; D uncertain. Trimming cost V 0 bases and J 4 bases, with 9 bases left between them. Germline lookup yields CDR1 SGHDN and CDR2 FVKESK. The CDR3 covers 14 residues. The CDR3 region has the DNA TGTGCCAGCAGCCAAGAGTTTGGCAGCACTGAAGCTTTCTTT. It yields the protein CASSQEFGSTEAFF.

This rearrangement joins TRBV7-9 to TRBJ1-3; 9 nucleotides agree with TRBD1. This CDR3 is built from 15 residues. CDR1 and CDR2 from the germline V gene are SEHNR and FQNEAQ (reference sequence). With V trimmed by 2 bases and J by 3 bases, 2 bases remained unmatched. In nucleotides, the CDR3 is TGTGCCAGCAGCTTATGGGACAGGGTTGGAAACACCATATATTTT. Translating it yields CASSLWDRVGNTIYF.

The V and J genes are TRBV11-2 and TRBJ2-1, with 8 bases that match TRBD2. Germline V gene lookup returns CDR1 SGHAT and CDR2 FQNNGV. The CDR3 runs to 15 residues. J lost 8 bases, V lost 0 bases, and 6 bases had no gene match. The CDR3, as DNA: TGTGCCAGCAGCTTAGATAGCGCTAGCGGGTATGAGCAGTTCTTC. It is translated as CASSLDSASGYEQFF.

V is TRBV25-1 and J is TRBJ1-1; unclear D gene. In germline, CDR1 is MGHDK, CDR2 SYGVNS. This CDR3 has 13 amino acids. V gave up 5 bases and J gave up 3 bases, with 10 bases separating them. CDR3 sequence (DNA): TGTGCCAGCAGTATCCCGGGAGACACTGAAGCTTTCTTT. Its protein is CASSIPGDTEAFF.

The V and J genes are TRBV15 and TRBJ1-4, with 8 bases identical to TRBD1. The V and J ends lost 0 bases and 5 bases, in that order; junction bases with no gene match: 2. Germline-derived CDR1 and CDR2 are LNHNV and YYDKDF (reference sequence). The CDR3 has 15 amino acids. The CDR3 loop is CATSRDTGGNEKLFF. CDR3 in DNA: TGTGCCACCAGCAGAGACACAGGGGGGAATGAAAAACTGTTTTTT.

The J gene is TRBJ2-7, the V gene TRBV7-3; 9 positions match TRBD2. Germline lookup yields CDR1 SGHTA and CDR2 FQGTGA. The CDR3 has 17 residues. V shed 2 bases and J 0 bases; nucleotides not matched to a gene: 8. The CDR3: CASSLYPLSGSSYEQYF. CDR3 sequence (DNA): TGTGCCAGCAGCTTATATCCACTTAGCGGGAGCTCCTACGAGCAGTACTTC.

This rearrangement joins TRBV24-1 to TRBJ2-5, with 10 nucleotides matching TRBD1. The CDR3 consists of 13 residues. Germline V gene lookup returns CDR1 KGHDR and CDR2 SFDVKD. The V gene end was trimmed by 10 bases and the J gene end by 5 bases; junction bases not matched to a gene: 6. CDR3 amino acids: CATQDRGWETQYF. The CDR3 DNA is TGTGCCACGCAGGACAGGGGGTGGGAGACCCAGTACTTC.

The V and J genes are TRBV18 and TRBJ2-5; tentatively, D is TRBD2 (6 bases). Germline lookup yields CDR1 KGHSH and CDR2 LQKENI. The V and J ends lost 3 bases and 1 base respectively, with 9 bases between them. This CDR3 spans 14 amino acids. The CDR3 nucleotides read TGTGCCAGCTCACCGGGGGAGGCCCAAGAGACCCAGTACTTC. Its protein is CASSPGEAQETQYF.

A single count supports this clone. The chain joins TRBV19 to TRBJ2-1, with 10 bases that match TRBD2. Trimming at V came to 7 bases and at J to 5 bases, leaving 8 bases not matched to a gene. The CDR3 has 15 residues. Germline V lookup: CDR1 LNHDA, CDR2 SQIVND (reference sequence). CDR3 coding DNA: TGTGCCAGTACCCTAGGACTAGCGGAGGACAATGAGCAGTTCTTC. Its translation: CASTLGLAEDNEQFF. The variable domain in full, with the rest retrieved from reference TRBV19 and TRBJ2-1, is DGGITQSPKYLFRKEGQNVTLSCEQNLNHDAMYWYRQDPGQGLRLIYYSQIVNDFQKGDIAEGYSVSREKKESFPLTVTSAQKNPTAFYLCASTLGLAEDNEQFFGPGTRLTVL.

This chain links TRBV10-3 with TRBJ1-5; TRBD1 aligns across 8 bases. V gave up 3 bases and J gave up 5 bases; unmatched junction bases: 9. Germline assignment: CDR1 ENHRY and CDR2 SYGVKD. The length of the CDR3 is 16 residues. CDR3 protein: CAISEKWDRSHQPQHF. The CDR3 bases are TGTGCCATCAGTGAAAAATGGGACAGGTCGCATCAGCCCCAGCATTTT.

The chain is built from TRBV19 and TRBJ2-7, with 9 bases identical to TRBD1. Looked up from germline, CDR1 is LNHDA and CDR2 is SQIVND (reference sequence). This CDR3 has 14 residues. J was trimmed by 5 bases and V by 10 bases; bases with no gene match: 12. The CDR3: CATRPGQGFDEQYF. The CDR3 DNA reads TGTGCCACAAGACCGGGACAGGGTTTCGACGAGCAGTACTTC.

This chain links TRBV24-1 with TRBJ1-1, with D perhaps matching TRBD1 (6 bases). The CDR3 is 12 residues long. V was pared by 0 bases and J by 8 bases, with 6 bases between. Germline-derived CDR1 and CDR2 are KGHDR and SFDVKD. CDR3 amino acids: CATSDLTGEAFF. Written as DNA, the CDR3 is TGTGCCACCAGTGATTTGACAGGGGAAGCTTTCTTT.